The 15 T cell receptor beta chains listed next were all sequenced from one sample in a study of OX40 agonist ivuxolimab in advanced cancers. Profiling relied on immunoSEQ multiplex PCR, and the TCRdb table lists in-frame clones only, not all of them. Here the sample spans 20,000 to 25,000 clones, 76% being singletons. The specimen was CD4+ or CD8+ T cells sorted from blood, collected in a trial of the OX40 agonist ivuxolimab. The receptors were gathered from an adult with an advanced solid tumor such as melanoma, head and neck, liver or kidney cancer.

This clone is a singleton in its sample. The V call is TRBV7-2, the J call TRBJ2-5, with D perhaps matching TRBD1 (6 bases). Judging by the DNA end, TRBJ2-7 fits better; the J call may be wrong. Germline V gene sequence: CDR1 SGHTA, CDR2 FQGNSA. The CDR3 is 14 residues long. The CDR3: CASSTGMRSYEQYF. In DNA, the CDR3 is TGTGCCAGCAGCACAGGGATGCGCTCCTACGAGCAGTACTTC.

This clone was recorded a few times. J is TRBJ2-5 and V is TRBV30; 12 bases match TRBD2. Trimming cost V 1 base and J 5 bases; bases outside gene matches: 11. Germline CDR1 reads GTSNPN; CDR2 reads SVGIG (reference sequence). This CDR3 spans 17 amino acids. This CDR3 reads CAWSARGTSGSRETQYF. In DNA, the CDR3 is TGTGCCTGGAGTGCCCGCGGGACTAGCGGGTCTAGGGAGACCCAGTACTTC.

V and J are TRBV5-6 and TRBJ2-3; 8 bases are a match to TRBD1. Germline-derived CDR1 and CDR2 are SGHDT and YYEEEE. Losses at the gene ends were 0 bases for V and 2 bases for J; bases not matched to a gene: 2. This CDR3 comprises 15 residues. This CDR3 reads CASSLGQGYTDTQYF. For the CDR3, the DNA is TGTGCCAGCAGCTTGGGACAGGGGTACACAGATACGCAGTATTTT.

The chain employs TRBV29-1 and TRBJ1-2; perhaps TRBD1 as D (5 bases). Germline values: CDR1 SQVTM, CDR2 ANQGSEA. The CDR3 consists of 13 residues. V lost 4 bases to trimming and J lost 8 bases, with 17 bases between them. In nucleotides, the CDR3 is TGCAGCGTTGCAAGGAGGGACCGAGGCGGCTACACCTTC. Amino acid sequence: CSVARRDRGGYTF. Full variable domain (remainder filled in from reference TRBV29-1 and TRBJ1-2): SAVISQKPSRDICQRGTSLTIQCQVDSQVTMMFWYRQQPGQSLTLIATANQGSEATYESGFVIDKFPISRPNLTFSTLTVSNMSPEDSSIYLCSVARRDRGGYTFGSGTRLTVV.

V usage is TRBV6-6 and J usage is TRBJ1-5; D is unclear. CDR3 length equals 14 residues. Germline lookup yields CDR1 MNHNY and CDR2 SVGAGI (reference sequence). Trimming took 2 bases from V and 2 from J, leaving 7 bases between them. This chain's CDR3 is CASSYRQGNQPQHF. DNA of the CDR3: TGTGCCAGCAGTTACCGCCAGGGCAATCAGCCCCAGCATTTT.

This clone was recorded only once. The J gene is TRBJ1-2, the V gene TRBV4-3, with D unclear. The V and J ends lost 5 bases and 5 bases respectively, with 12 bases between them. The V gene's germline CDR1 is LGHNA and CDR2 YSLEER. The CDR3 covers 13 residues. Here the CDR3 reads CASSGPLGYGYTF. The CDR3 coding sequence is TGCGCCAGCAGCGGGCCCCTAGGGTATGGCTACACCTTC.

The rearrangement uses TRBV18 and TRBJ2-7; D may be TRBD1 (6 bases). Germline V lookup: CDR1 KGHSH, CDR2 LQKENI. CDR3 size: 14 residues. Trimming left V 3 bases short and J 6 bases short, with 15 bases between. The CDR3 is CASSPGTLKREQYF. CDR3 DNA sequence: TGTGCCAGCTCACCTGGGACACTAAAGCGCGAGCAGTACTTC.

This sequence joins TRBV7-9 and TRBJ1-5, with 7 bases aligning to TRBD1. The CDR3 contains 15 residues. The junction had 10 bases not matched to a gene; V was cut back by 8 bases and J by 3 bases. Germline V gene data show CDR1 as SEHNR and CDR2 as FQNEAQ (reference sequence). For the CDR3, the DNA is TGTGCCAGCGCGCTGACTGGGACAGTCAATCAGCCCCAGCATTTT. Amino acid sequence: CASALTGTVNQPQHF.

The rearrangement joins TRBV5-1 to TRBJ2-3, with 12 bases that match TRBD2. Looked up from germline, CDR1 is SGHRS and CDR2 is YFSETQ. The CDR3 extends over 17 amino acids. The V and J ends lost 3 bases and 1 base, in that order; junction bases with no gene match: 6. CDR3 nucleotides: TGCGCCAGCAGCTCGTTAAGGACTAGCGGGGGCACAGATACGCAGTATTTT. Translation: CASSSLRTSGGTDTQYF.

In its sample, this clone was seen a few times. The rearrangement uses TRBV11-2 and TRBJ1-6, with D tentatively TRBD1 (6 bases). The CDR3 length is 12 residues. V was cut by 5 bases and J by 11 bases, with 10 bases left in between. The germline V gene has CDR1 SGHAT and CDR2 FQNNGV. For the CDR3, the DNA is TGTGCCAGCAGCCCCACAGGGCCACCCCTCCACTTT. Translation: CASSPTGPPLHF.

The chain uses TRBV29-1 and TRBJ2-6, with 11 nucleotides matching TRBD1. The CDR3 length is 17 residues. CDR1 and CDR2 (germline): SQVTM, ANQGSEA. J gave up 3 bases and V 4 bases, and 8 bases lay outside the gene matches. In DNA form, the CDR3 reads TGCAGCGTTGGGAAAGGACAGGGGGCGCGTGGGGCCAACGTCCTGACTTTC. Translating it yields CSVGKGQGARGANVLTF.

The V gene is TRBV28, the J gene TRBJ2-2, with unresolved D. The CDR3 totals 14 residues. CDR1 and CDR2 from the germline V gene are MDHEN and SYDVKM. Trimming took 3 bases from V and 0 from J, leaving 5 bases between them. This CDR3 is CASSFSSNTGELFF. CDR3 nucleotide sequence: TGTGCCAGCAGTTTTAGCTCGAACACCGGGGAGCTGTTTTTT.

DNA of the CDR3: TGTGCCAGTAGTAATACAGGGGGCGCGTACGAGCAGTACTTC. It codes for CASSNTGGAYEQYF. The chain couples TRBV19 to TRBJ2-7, with 9 nucleotides matching TRBD1. The CDR3 contains 14 residues. V trimming: 4 bases; J trimming: 4 bases; junction bases outside the gene matches: 5. CDR1 is LNHDA, CDR2 SQIVND, per germline (reference sequence).

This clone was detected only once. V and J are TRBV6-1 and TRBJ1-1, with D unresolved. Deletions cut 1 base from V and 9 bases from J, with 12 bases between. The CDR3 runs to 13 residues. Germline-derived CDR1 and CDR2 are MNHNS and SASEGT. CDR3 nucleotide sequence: TGTGCCAGCAGTGAAGAAGCGGGGAGTAAAGCTTTCTTT. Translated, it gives CASSEEAGSKAFF.

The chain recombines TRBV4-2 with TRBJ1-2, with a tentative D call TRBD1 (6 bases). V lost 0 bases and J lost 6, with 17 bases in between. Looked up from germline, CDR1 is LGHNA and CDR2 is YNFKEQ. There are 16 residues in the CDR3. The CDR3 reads CASSQEGRGPEDGYTF. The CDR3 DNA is TGTGCCAGCAGCCAAGAGGGGCGGGGGCCCGAGGATGGCTACACCTTC.